This T cell receptor beta chain was documented in a study of Ad26.COV2.S vaccination and SARS-CoV-2 variants. The treatment here: some 20 received Ad26.COV2.S at low or high dose, single or two shots; 5 received placebo; per-sample allocation not given. Sampling was done on day 63 after the first vaccine or placebo injection. Germline CDR1 reads WNHNN; CDR2 reads SYGVQD (reference sequence). V was clipped by 8 bases and J by 2 bases; unmatched bases: 11. The length of the CDR3 is 17 residues. The assay was immunoSEQ multiplex PCR, and TCRdb's table has in-frame clones only and misses some. The table records about 350,000 clones, around nine tenths of them present only once. This clone was counted a single time.

V usage is TRBV10-1 and J usage is TRBJ2-1, with 11 bases that match TRBD1. The clonotype comes from a person between 18 and 65 years old who received the Ad26.COV2.S COVID-19 vaccine or a placebo. This specimen consisted of peripheral blood, obtained in a trial of Ad26.COV2.S vaccine versus placebo. The DNA for the CDR3 is TGCGCCAGCGGGACAGGGGGAGAGCGAGAAGCCTACAATGAGCAGTTCTTC. Translation: CASGTGGEREAYNEQFF.